The 28 T cell receptor beta chains listed next were all sequenced from one sample in a study of metastatic and nonmetastatic thyroid tumors (TCRdb year 2020). The method was PCR. Sequencing used an Illumina HiSeq 4000. The raw public data were reprocessed by TCRdb itself: fastp quality trimming at Q25, MiXCR clonotype calling, in-frame beta chains only. This sample gives approximately 12,000 clones in total; 31% of them show up just once. In total, the top ten clones hold 15% to 19% of the sample. None of the patients had been given any treatment before thyroid surgery. The sample consisted of tumor tissue. All receptors come from a male donor with papillary thyroid cancer or a benign thyroid nodule (not recorded which). Some clones in this sample may be carry-over from other donors' samples.

V gene TRBV18 combines with J gene TRBJ1-2; D might be TRBD1 (5 bases). Trimming shortened V by 1 base and J by 5 bases, and 8 bases separated the two germline ends. The CDR3 covers 13 residues. Germline CDR1 reads KGHSH; CDR2 reads LQKENI. The CDR3 DNA follows: TGTGCCAGCTCACCACTGGGGGAATATGGCTACACCTTC. Its protein product is CASSPLGEYGYTF.

This clone has at least ten counts. V gene TRBV27 combines with J gene TRBJ2-3; 8 bases are a match to TRBD2. V lost 4 bases, J lost 4 bases, and 13 bases stayed unmatched. Germline-derived CDR1 and CDR2 are MNHEY and SMNVEV (reference sequence). This CDR3 contains 17 residues. This CDR3 is CASSSLLWRGAADTQYF. CDR3 nucleotide sequence: TGTGCCAGCAGTTCTCTTCTTTGGCGGGGGGCAGCAGATACGCAGTATTTT.

This clone was counted a few times. The chain is built from TRBV6-1 and TRBJ2-2; no firm D call. The V gene's germline CDR1 is MNHNS and CDR2 SASEGT. Trimming shortened V by 11 bases and J by 7 bases, and 23 bases separated the two germline ends. This CDR3 has 15 residues. CDR3 region: CASAIRVHVIGELFF. The CDR3 nucleotides are TGTGCCTCGGCAATCCGGGTGCACGTTATCGGGGAGCTGTTTTTT.

By sample fraction, this clone is medium-sized. The V call is TRBV7-9, the J call TRBJ2-1, with TRBD2 identical over 16 bases. Per germline, CDR1 SEHNR and CDR2 FQNEAQ (reference sequence). This CDR3 has 20 amino acids. V trimming: 2 bases; J trimming: 9 bases; junction bases outside the gene matches: 16. For the CDR3, the DNA is TGTGCCAGCAGCTTACCGGGGGGACTAGCGGGAGGGCCTTTTCGTAGTGAGCAGTTCTTC. This sequence encodes CASSLPGGLAGGPFRSEQFF.

This clone was counted only a few times. The rearrangement links TRBV6-2 or TRBV6-3 to TRBJ2-1, with TRBD2 identical over 12 bases. V was clipped by 2 bases and J by 6 bases; unmatched bases: 5. CDR1 is MNHEY, CDR2 SVGEGT, per germline. CDR3 length: 16 residues. DNA of the CDR3: TGTGCCAGCAGTTACGAGACTAGCGGGAGCCGCAATGAGCAGTTCTTC. This codes for CASSYETSGSRNEQFF.

The V call is TRBV6-5, the J call TRBJ2-3, with 7 bases lining up with TRBD1. This CDR3 contains 17 residues. CDR1 and CDR2 from the germline V gene are MNHEY and SVGAGI. V lost 6 bases and J lost 3; bases outside the gene matches: 15. The CDR3 nucleotides are TGTGCCAGCAGGTTAGACAGGGAATTGAGCATGACAGATACGCAGTATTTT. Protein: CASRLDRELSMTDTQYF.

The rearrangement links TRBV6-2 or TRBV6-3 to TRBJ1-5; D gene unclear. Germline CDR1 MNHEY, CDR2 SVGEGT. This CDR3 contains 15 residues. The V gene lost 4 bases and the J gene lost 0 bases, with 10 bases spanning the gap. The CDR3 DNA follows: TGTGCCAGCAGTTGGAGCAGTTATAGCAATCAGCCCCAGCATTTT. This translates into CASSWSSYSNQPQHF.

The rearrangement links TRBV10-1 to TRBJ2-3; D is uncertain. The V and J ends lost 2 bases and 3 bases respectively, with 18 bases between them. The CDR3 consists of 17 residues. The germline CDR1 and CDR2 sequences are WNHNN and SYGVQD (reference sequence). The DNA for the CDR3 is TGCGCCAGCAGTGAGCCCCCAGCGCATGGCCGTACAGATACGCAGTATTTT. Amino acids: CASSEPPAHGRTDTQYF.

CDR3 amino acids: CASTEEAVYEQYF. In nucleotides, the CDR3 is TGTGCCAGCACCGAGGAAGCCGTGTACGAGCAGTACTTC. This chain joins TRBV6-1 and TRBJ2-7; D gene ambiguous. The V end was cut by 7 bases, the J end by 4 bases, with 14 bases between. Per germline, CDR1 MNHNS and CDR2 SASEGT. The CDR3 totals 13 residues.

This chain connects TRBV30 to TRBJ1-6; D is unclear. Germline values: CDR1 GTSNPN, CDR2 SVGIG (reference sequence). V lost 3 bases and J 7 bases, leaving 4 bases between the germline ends. This CDR3 has 11 residues. This CDR3 is CAWRENSPLHF. The CDR3 DNA follows: TGTGCCTGGAGAGAGAATTCACCCCTCCACTTT.

CDR3 sequence: CASSYGPDTQYF. In DNA, the CDR3 is TGTGCCAGCAGTTACGGTCCAGATACGCAGTATTTT. The rearrangement links TRBV6-5 to TRBJ2-3, with D unclear. Germline values: CDR1 MNHEY, CDR2 SVGAGI. The CDR3 is 12 residues long. V dropped 2 bases and J dropped 4 bases, with 4 bases sitting between them.

The CDR3 loop reads CATRTGETQYF. CDR3 sequence (DNA): TGTGCCACCAGGACCGGGGAGACCCAGTACTTC. The J gene is TRBJ2-5, the V gene TRBV19, with no clear D. CDR3 length: 11 residues. V was pared by 10 bases and J by 5 bases, with 11 bases between. CDR1 and CDR2 from the germline V gene are LNHDA and SQIVND (reference sequence).

By share, this clone ranks as large. This sample also contains other DNA sequences that code for the same CDR3. V and J are TRBV12-3 or TRBV12-4 and TRBJ2-3, with 9 nucleotides matching TRBD2. V shed 3 bases and J 2 bases; nucleotides not matched to a gene: 3. This CDR3 comprises 15 residues. CDR3 in DNA: TGTGCCAGCAGTTTGGCTAGCGGGATCACAGATACGCAGTATTTT. This translates into CASSLASGITDTQYF.

This clone is termed medium-sized. The CDR3 region is CASSRDTFYGYTF. Written as DNA, the CDR3 is TGTGCCAGTAGTCGTGACACCTTCTATGGCTACACCTTC. V and J are TRBV19 and TRBJ1-2; unclear D gene. Germline-derived CDR1 and CDR2 are LNHDA and SQIVND (reference sequence). The CDR3 is 13 amino acids. Trimming removed 5 bases from V and 4 bases from J, with 11 bases in between.

The rearrangement uses TRBV5-6 and TRBJ2-7; TRBD1 matches at 12 bases. This CDR3 spans 14 amino acids. V was clipped by 4 bases and J by 7 bases; unmatched bases: 6. Per germline, CDR1 SGHDT and CDR2 YYEEEE. CDR3 residues: CASSQGQGAREQYF. CDR3 coding DNA: TGTGCCAGCAGCCAGGGACAGGGGGCGCGTGAGCAGTACTTC.

CDR3 DNA: TGCAGTGCCCCGACTAGCGGAGGGTACAATGAGCAGTTCTTC. It encodes CSAPTSGGYNEQFF. V and J are TRBV20-1 and TRBJ2-1; 9 bases fit TRBD2. Losses at the gene ends were 6 bases for V and 4 bases for J; bases not matched to a gene: 7. Germline lookup yields CDR1 DFQATT and CDR2 SNEGSKA (reference sequence). The CDR3 consists of 14 residues.

The chain uses TRBV6-2 or TRBV6-3 and TRBJ2-3; 10 bases match TRBD2. J was trimmed by 2 bases and V by 0 bases; bases with no gene match: 8. Germline CDR1 MNHEY, CDR2 SVGEGT. This CDR3 comprises 18 residues. Here the CDR3 reads CASSYSPSGSAPTDTQYF. In nucleotides, the CDR3 is TGTGCCAGCAGTTACTCGCCTAGCGGGAGTGCCCCCACAGATACGCAGTATTTT.

This clone was counted a few times. V gene TRBV15 combines with J gene TRBJ2-7, with TRBD2 identical over 7 bases. There are 16 residues in the CDR3. Germline lookup yields CDR1 LNHNV and CDR2 YYDKDF (reference sequence). The junction had 11 bases not matched to a gene; V was cut back by 0 bases and J by 6 bases. CDR3 bases: TGTGCCACCAGCAGAGACCTGACTAGCTGGGGACGCGAGCAGTACTTC. The encoded protein is CATSRDLTSWGREQYF.

This clone has a count of ten or more. The J gene is TRBJ2-2, the V gene TRBV27, with 7 bases aligning to TRBD1. CDR3 length equals 14 residues. Germline-derived CDR1 and CDR2 are MNHEY and SMNVEV (reference sequence). The J segment lost 4 bases and the V segment lost 6 bases, leaving 5 bases of the junction unmatched. Here the CDR3 reads CASRRQGGTGELFF. DNA for the CDR3: TGTGCCAGCAGGAGACAGGGTGGCACCGGGGAGCTGTTTTTT.

This clone was seen many times. CDR3 protein: CASSEQETQPQHF. The CDR3 DNA sequence: TGTGCCAGCAGTGAACAGGAGACTCAGCCCCAGCATTTT. The chain couples TRBV6-1 to TRBJ1-5; D is unclear. The CDR3 extends over 13 amino acids. Per germline, CDR1 MNHNS and CDR2 SASEGT. Trimming pared 2 bases from V and 6 bases from J, leaving 8 bases between.

This clone qualifies as medium-sized. The CDR3 protein is CASSGPDRTGYNEQFF. The CDR3 region has the DNA TGTGCCAGCAGCGGCCCCGACCGGACTGGATACAATGAGCAGTTCTTC. The chain has TRBV11-3 and TRBJ2-1; D possibly corresponds to TRBD2 (5 bases). Germline V gene lookup returns CDR1 SGHNT and CDR2 YENEEA. V gave up 5 bases and J gave up 4 bases, with 18 bases separating them. The CDR3 has 16 residues.

By share, this clone counts as medium-sized (0.01 to 0.1%). V is TRBV19 and J is TRBJ1-2; D is undetermined. This CDR3 spans 14 amino acids. The V end was cut by 5 bases, the J end by 7 bases, with 17 bases between. Germline-derived CDR1 and CDR2 are LNHDA and SQIVND (reference sequence). This CDR3 reads CASSPQSSGGGYTF. For the CDR3, the DNA is TGTGCCAGTAGTCCCCAGAGTTCAGGAGGTGGCTACACCTTC.

This clone was recorded once. A junction end diverges from the germline sequence, so it may reflect a read error. This chain uses TRBV7-6 with TRBJ2-1; D perhaps matches TRBD2 (9 bases). The CDR3 has 17 residues. Germline CDR1 is SGHVS and CDR2 is FNYEAQ. In DNA form, the CDR3 reads TGTGCCAGCAGCACTTGGGACAGGCCCCGGACTAGCGTGGGTTGGATCTTC. Its translation: CASSTWDRPRTSVGWIF.

This clone has more than one count but fewer than ten. This rearrangement joins TRBV6-5 to TRBJ2-7, with D possibly being TRBD2 (7 bases). The CDR3 spans 15 residues. CDR1 and CDR2 (germline): MNHEY, SVGAGI. The germline V and J ends were trimmed by 5 bases and 7 bases, with 21 bases remaining between them. In DNA form, the CDR3 reads TGTGCCAGCAGTACTCAGCCGGGTGGGGGGGCAGAGCAGTACTTC. It translates to CASSTQPGGGAEQYF.

V usage is TRBV20-1 and J usage is TRBJ1-5, with TRBD1 matching 7 bases. Germline lookup yields CDR1 DFQATT and CDR2 SNEGSKA (reference sequence). V trimming: 1 base; J trimming: 4 bases; junction bases outside the gene matches: 13. The CDR3 consists of 17 residues. As DNA, the CDR3 is TGCAGTGCTAGAGTATCGGGATTGACAGGGCGGAATCAGCCCCAGCATTTT. This codes for CSARVSGLTGRNQPQHF.

The rearrangement links TRBV7-3 to TRBJ2-3; tentatively, D is TRBD2 (5 bases). Germline V lookup: CDR1 SGHTA, CDR2 FQGTGA. Deletions cut 1 base from V and 4 bases from J, with 21 bases between. This CDR3 has 18 residues. CDR3 amino acids: CASSLNGETQYFPDTQYF. In DNA, the CDR3 is TGTGCCAGCAGCTTAAATGGGGAGACCCAGTACTTTCCAGATACGCAGTATTTT.

This clone is labeled medium-sized. The V call is TRBV20-1, the J call TRBJ1-2; 8 bases align to TRBD1. The CDR3 sequence is 15 residues long. CDR1 is DFQATT and CDR2 is SNEGSKA in the germline V gene (reference sequence). After removal of 0 bases from V and 6 bases from J, the junction contained 9 bases not matched to a gene. This CDR3 is CSARDSIQGANGYTF. CDR3 nucleotides: TGCAGTGCTAGAGATTCGATCCAGGGGGCTAATGGCTACACCTTC.

J is TRBJ2-2 and V is TRBV5-1; D is perhaps TRBD2 (6 bases). Deletions cut 3 bases from V and 5 bases from J, with 11 bases between. The CDR3 spans 14 residues. Germline V lookup: CDR1 SGHRS, CDR2 YFSETQ. The CDR3 reads CASSSGVRTGELFF. The CDR3 coding sequence is TGCGCCAGCAGCTCGGGGGTACGGACCGGGGAGCTGTTTTTT. The full variable domain, with the rest looked up from reference TRBV5-1 and TRBJ2-2, is KAGVTQTPRYLIKTRGQQVTLSCSPISGHRSVSWYQQTPGQGLQFLFEYFSETQRNKGNFPGRFSGRQFSNSRSEMNVSTLELGDSALYLCASSSGVRTGELFFGEGSRLTVL.